One and the same sample provided the 13 T cell receptor beta chains below, sequenced in a study of shared clonotypes between healthy human individuals (TCRdb year 2020). To prepare the library, the immunoSEQ multiplex PCR assay was applied. The source is immuneACCESS, and TCRdb retained only in-frame sequences with V and J called. Part of the clones is not carried over; for the studies checked, unresolved V genes explain less than half of this, and the remainder is unexplained. The sample records over 950,000 clones, approximately 80% of which are singletons. About 0.94% of the sample goes to the ten largest clones. The sequencing input was memory CD4+ T cells from PBMCs. The cell subset or site label for this specimen denotes: CD45RA-negative fraction. The receptors were gathered from a man in his late teens or twenties in good health. Some clones in this sample may be carry-over from other donors' samples.

The chain uses TRBV2 and TRBJ2-1; D could derive from TRBD1 or TRBD2 (5 bases each). Trimming cost V 7 bases and J 9 bases, with 10 bases left between them. CDR3 size: 11 residues. Germline V gene data show CDR1 as SNHLY and CDR2 as FYNNEI. CDR3 amino acids: CASTGTAEQFF. In DNA form, the CDR3 reads TGTGCCAGCACCGGGACGGCTGAGCAGTTCTTC.

Comment on this clone: Since a much larger clone is just one base distant, this may be a read error. At the DNA level, this CDR3 is encoded by other sequences in the same sample as well. The rearrangement uses TRBV7-3 and TRBJ2-7; 7 nucleotides agree with TRBD1. Germline CDR1 reads SGHTA; CDR2 reads FQGTGA. The CDR3 contains 14 residues. CDR3 nucleotides: TGTGCCAGCAGCGAGACAGGGAATGATTACGAGCAGTACTTT. Translation: CASSETGNDYEQYF.

This chain links TRBV7-9 with TRBJ2-5; 12 nucleotides agree with TRBD2. The J call is doubtful: the DNA matches TRBJ2-7 better. Germline V gene sequence: CDR1 SEHNR, CDR2 FQNEAQ (reference sequence). The CDR3 runs 15 residues. The CDR3 is CASSFMTSGSYEQYF. The CDR3 DNA reads as TGTGCCAGCAGCTTTATGACTAGCGGGAGTTACGAGCAGTACTTC.

J is TRBJ1-4 and V is TRBV11-2; possible D gene TRBD1, 5 bases. The germline V gene has CDR1 SGHAT and CDR2 FQNNGV. Deletions cut 5 bases from V and 12 bases from J, with 16 bases between. This CDR3 spans 13 amino acids. This CDR3 reads CASSDLKRGELFF. CDR3 in DNA: TGTGCCAGCAGCGATCTCAAAAGGGGTGAACTGTTTTTT.

The chain is built from TRBV19 and TRBJ1-1; unclear D gene. The CDR3 length is 15 residues. Germline lookup yields CDR1 LNHDA and CDR2 SQIVND (reference sequence). V was pared by 2 bases and J by 0 bases, with 10 bases between. CDR3 protein: CASSITALMNTEAFF. The CDR3 nucleotides read TGTGCCAGTAGTATAACAGCCCTTATGAACACTGAAGCTTTCTTT.

The chain is built from TRBV7-9 and TRBJ2-2; no firm D call. Per the germline V gene, CDR1 is SEHNR and CDR2 is FQNEAQ (reference sequence). V gave up 8 bases and J gave up 6 bases, with 13 bases separating them. The CDR3 extends over 13 amino acids. The CDR3 coding sequence is TGTGCCAGCGGGCAGGTCTTACCCGGGGAGCTGTTTTTT. This encodes CASGQVLPGELFF.

This chain connects TRBV4-1 to TRBJ1-1, with 10 bases that match TRBD1. Germline V CDR1 and CDR2: MGHRA, YSYEKL. The CDR3 sequence is 14 residues long. V dropped 5 bases and J dropped 4; count of bases not matched to a gene: 4. This chain's CDR3 is CASSYGQGGTEAFF. CDR3 in DNA: TGCGCCAGCAGCTATGGACAGGGGGGCACTGAAGCTTTCTTT.

This clone has only one observation. The chain is built from TRBV10-3 and TRBJ2-2; 14 bases are a match to TRBD2. Germline loops: CDR1 ENHRY, CDR2 SYGVKD. The V segment lost 4 bases and the J segment 10 bases; nucleotides outside the gene matches: 8. This CDR3 is 16 amino acids long. The CDR3 coding sequence is TGTGCCATCAGTGGGGGGACTAGCGGGAGTCCTAAGGAGCTGTTTTTT. Its protein product is CAISGGTSGSPKELFF.

The chain has TRBV11-2 and TRBJ2-3; TRBD1 or TRBD2 may be the D gene (5 bases each). The CDR3 extends over 16 amino acids. Trimming shortened V by 5 bases and J by 6 bases, and 21 bases separated the two germline ends. Germline assignment: CDR1 SGHAT and CDR2 FQNNGV. CDR3 nucleotide sequence: TGTGCCAGCAGCGGACCTCGGGGACCCCGAAGCGATACGCAGTATTTT. Translating it yields CASSGPRGPRSDTQYF. Looking up the rest from reference TRBV11-2 and TRBJ2-3 gives the full variable domain: EAGVAQSPRYKIIEKRQSVAFWCNPISGHATLYWYQQILGQGPKLLIQFQNNGVVDDSQLPKDRFSAERLKGVDSTLKIQPAKLEDSAVYLCASSGPRGPRSDTQYFGPGTRLTVL.

The chain is built from TRBV30 and TRBJ2-1; D remains ambiguous. Germline CDR1 GTSNPN, CDR2 SVGIG (reference sequence). V gave up 2 bases and J gave up 4 bases, with 6 bases separating them. The length of the CDR3 is 12 residues. The CDR3 reads CAWSRQYNEQFF. CDR3 coding DNA: TGTGCCTGGAGTCGTCAGTACAATGAGCAGTTCTTC.

The chain is built from TRBV7-8 and TRBJ2-3; the match to TRBD2 covers 8 bases. The CDR3 contains 15 residues. The V gene end was trimmed by 0 bases and the J gene end by 4 bases; junction bases not matched to a gene: 3. Germline V gives CDR1 SGHVS, CDR2 FQNEAQ. CDR3 bases: TGTGCCAGCAGCTTAGCCCTAGCGGGTGCAGATACGCAGTATTTT. Translating gives CASSLALAGADTQYF.

As concerns this clone: The same CDR3 also results from other DNA sequences found in this sample. J is TRBJ1-1 and V is TRBV28, with D maybe TRBD1 (5 bases). The CDR3 contains 14 residues. Germline CDR1 reads MDHEN; CDR2 reads SYDVKM. V was shortened by 2 bases and J by 1 base, with 8 bases between the two germline ends. The DNA of the CDR3 is TGTGCCAGCAGTTTAGGGGGGTCGAACACTGAAGCTTTCTTT. Translated, it gives CASSLGGSNTEAFF.

The gene calls are TRBV5-6 and TRBJ2-5; D is ambiguous. The CDR3 contains 13 residues. Germline V CDR1 and CDR2: SGHDT, YYEEEE. V lost 2 bases, J lost 5 bases, and 10 bases lay in between. DNA of the CDR3: TGTGCCAGCAGCTTTCAGGATCGGGAGACCCAGTACTTC. Its protein product is CASSFQDRETQYF.